The source of this T cell receptor (beta chain) is a study of blood T cell repertoires in COVID-19 (TCRdb year 2020). In terms of the full investigation: Collaborator samples came from the United States, Italy and Spain and covered acute and convalescent phases of COVID-19. The material from the prospective study consisted of cDNA or gDNA derived from T cells, B-cell-depleted T cells, or PBMCs. Deeply sampled blood TCRbeta repertoires from subjects exposed to, actively infected with, or recovered from COVID-19 were included in the dataset. The repertoires were made available in a free public database intended to serve as a resource for research on the immune response to SARS-CoV-2. Samples were obtained from the ongoing ImmuneRACE study (first 160 participants) and from over 1,000 subjects provided by 6 global collaborators. Sample metadata almost always included a de-identified subject ID, COVID-19 status, age in years and sex. HLA class I and class II types, where available, came from metadata supplied by the sample provider rather than from assay-based typing. What the study reported, not specific to this receptor: How much clinical and demographic metadata was included differed by source and by participant, and the metadata was provided uncurated.

TCRbeta CDR3 regions were amplified from genomic DNA using the immunoSEQ Assay, a bias-controlled multiplex PCR. The paper's data handling went like this. The number of nucleated cells in each sample was estimated from the amplification of reference gene primers within the assay. Sequence reads were collapsed and filtered to measure the absolute abundance of every unique TCRbeta CDR3 rearrangement. Productive Simpson clonality was computed per sample as the square root of Simpson's diversity index over productive rearrangements. The clones in this table, taken by TCRdb from immuneACCESS, are in-frame only. Not every clone is retained; where verified, under half of the shortfall comes from an unresolved V gene, and the cause of the rest is unknown. V and J calls and clone size are copied from that table; D and trimming were computed from the DNA. Present in this sample are some 250,000 clones, 81% of which were seen just once. The top ten constitute roughly 7.9% of the sample.

The collaborating institutions used their own protocols to collect whole blood in K2EDTA tubes. For TCRbeta analysis, collaborators shipped samples in one of three forms: frozen whole blood, isolated PBMCs, or DNA extracted from either of those sample types. This clone has only one observation. Its antigen is not yet known. It has no much larger one-base neighbor in the sample; base qualities were not kept. From a lookup of the germline V gene, CDR1 and CDR2 are SNHLY and FYNNEI. V is shortened by 4 bases, J by 2 bases, and the region joining them spans 6 bases. Spanning cysteine to phenylalanine, the CDR3 consists of 14 amino acids. Just CDR3 DNA is preserved here, 42 bases in frame from base 1.

Material: peripheral blood. This sequence was found in a woman older than 75 with acute or convalescent COVID-19. The sequence links TRBV2 to TRBJ2-6, with the D gene call left open. Read as DNA, the sequence is TGTGCCAGCAGTGGCCGAGCTGGGGCCAACGTCCTGACTTTC. Its protein product is CASSGRAGANVLTF.